This T cell receptor beta chain was captured in a study of cytomegalovirus exposure and HLA in healthy donors. Study-wide findings and caveats: Another analysis was done later, and it associated more than 15,000 TCR beta sequences with HLA alleles at 0.05 false discovery rate. Follow-up analysis later connected one missense variant in DCLRE1C with trimming of TCR beta V- and J-genes.

Germline loops: CDR1 SNHLY, CDR2 FYNNEI. The CDR3 is made up of 11 amino acids. Trimming removed 5 bases at V and 2 bases at J, with 3 bases between. This clone was seen once. Its specificity is not known. The PCR contained 60 Vbeta and 13 Jbeta primers. The table came from immunoSEQ multiplex PCR; TCRdb's copy has only in-frame clones and leaves some out. The sample shows 150,000 to 200,000 clones, 68% of them seen only once. The source is a young woman in good health and CMV-seropositive. The sequenced sample was PBMCs. J is TRBJ2-5 and V is TRBV2, with D unresolved. CDR3 in amino acids: CASSYQETQYF. The CDR3 DNA sequence: TGTGCCAGCAGTTATCAAGAGACCCAGTACTTC.